The clone carrying this TCR beta chain has a handful of counts. The antigen is undetermined. J gave up 2 bases and V 5 bases, and 1 base lay outside the gene matches. The CDR3 is made up of 13 amino acids. This specimen comes from a study of T cell repertoires in cytomegalovirus infection. Study as a whole: A matching HLA type, together with CMV infection, was signaled by public TCR beta signatures. Findings and limits, study-wide: Using cumulative public TCR beta family frequency, the authors identified those who carried CMV together with the relevant HLA.

TCRdb ran MiXCR on the reads and lists one entry per CDR3 protein. The sample consists of approximately 470,000 distinct CDR3 sequences, roughly 46% of them appearing once. V is TRBV12-3 or TRBV12-4 and J is TRBJ2-3; TRBD2 matches 7 bases. Source: cultured PBMCs, taken from culture after CMV antigen stimulation. This TCR was recovered from a human donor in good health (CMV status not recorded). Some clones in this sample may be carry-over from other donors' samples. The CDR3 loop reads CASSRGVTDTQYF. The CDR3 DNA sequence: TGTGCCAGCAGTCGGGGGGTCACAGATACGCAGTATTTT.